This T cell receptor (beta chain) appears in the sequencing data of a study of OX40 agonist ivuxolimab in advanced cancers. Overall study context: Among those enrolled, mean age was about 63 years (range about 20 to 79) and approximately 80% were male.

Germline V gene lookup returns CDR1 MGHRA and CDR2 YSYEKL. The CDR3 runs 14 residues. Losses at the gene ends were 1 base for V and 3 bases for J; bases not matched to a gene: 0. Assay used: immunoSEQ multiplex PCR; TCRdb lists only in-frame clones, some missing. The data hold around 68,000 clones, with 75% to 95% observed a single time. Points from the study as a whole: CD4+ and CD8+ T cells in blood underwent clonal expansion by week 6 at 0.1 to 3.0 mg/kg.

This clone was observed a handful of times. No antigen is known for it. The input for sequencing was CD4+ or CD8+ T cells sorted from blood, taken in a trial of the OX40 agonist ivuxolimab. This rearrangement joins TRBV4-1 to TRBJ1-1; TRBD1 matches at 9 bases. This receptor was obtained from an adult with an advanced solid tumor such as melanoma, head and neck, liver or kidney cancer. Here the CDR3 DNA reads TGCGCCAGCAGCCAAGGACAGGGGGACACTGAAGCTTTCTTT. Translated, it gives CASSQGQGDTEAFF.